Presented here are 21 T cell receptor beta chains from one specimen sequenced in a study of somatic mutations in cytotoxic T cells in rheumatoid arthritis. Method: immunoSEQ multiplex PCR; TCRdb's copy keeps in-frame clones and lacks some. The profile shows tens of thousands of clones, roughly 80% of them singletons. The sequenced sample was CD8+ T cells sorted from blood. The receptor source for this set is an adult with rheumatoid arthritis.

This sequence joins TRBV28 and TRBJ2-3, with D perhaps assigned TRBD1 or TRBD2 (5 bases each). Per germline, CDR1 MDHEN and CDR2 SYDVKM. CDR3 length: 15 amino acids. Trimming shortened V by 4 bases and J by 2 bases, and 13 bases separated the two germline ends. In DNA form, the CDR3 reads TGTGCCAGCAGTTGGGGGACGGGACCCACAGATACGCAGTATTTT. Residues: CASSWGTGPTDTQYF.

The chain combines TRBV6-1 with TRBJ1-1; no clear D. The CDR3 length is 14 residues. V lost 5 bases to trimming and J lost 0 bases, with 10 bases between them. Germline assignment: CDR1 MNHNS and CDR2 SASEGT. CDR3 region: CASSPSAMNTEAFF. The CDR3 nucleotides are TGTGCCAGCAGTCCGTCCGCTATGAACACTGAAGCTTTCTTT.

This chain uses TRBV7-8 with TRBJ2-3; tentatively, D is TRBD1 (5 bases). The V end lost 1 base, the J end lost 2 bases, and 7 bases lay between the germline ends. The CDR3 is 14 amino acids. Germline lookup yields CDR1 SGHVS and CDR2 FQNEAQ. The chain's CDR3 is CASSLGQNTDTQYF. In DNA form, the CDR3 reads TGTGCCAGCAGCTTAGGACAGAACACAGATACGCAGTATTTT.

CDR3: CASSGYPKSPYEQYF. Written as DNA, the CDR3 is TGTGCCAGCAGTGGATACCCTAAGAGCCCCTACGAGCAGTACTTC. The chain couples TRBV6-1 to TRBJ2-7, with unresolved D. In germline, CDR1 is MNHNS, CDR2 SASEGT. The CDR3 spans 15 residues. Trimming cost V 4 bases and J 2 bases, with 15 bases left between them.

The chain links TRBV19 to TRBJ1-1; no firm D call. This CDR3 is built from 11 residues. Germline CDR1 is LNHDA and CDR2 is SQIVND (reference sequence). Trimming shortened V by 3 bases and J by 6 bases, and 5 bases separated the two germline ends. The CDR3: CASSMGSEAFF. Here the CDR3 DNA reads TGTGCCAGTAGTATGGGTTCTGAAGCTTTCTTT.

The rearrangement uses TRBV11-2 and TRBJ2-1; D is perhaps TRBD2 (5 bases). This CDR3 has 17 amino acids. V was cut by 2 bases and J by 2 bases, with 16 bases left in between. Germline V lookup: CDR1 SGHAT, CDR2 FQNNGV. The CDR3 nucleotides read TGTGCCAGCAGCTTATGGCCACAACTAGAGGCCTACAATGAGCAGTTCTTC. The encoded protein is CASSLWPQLEAYNEQFF.

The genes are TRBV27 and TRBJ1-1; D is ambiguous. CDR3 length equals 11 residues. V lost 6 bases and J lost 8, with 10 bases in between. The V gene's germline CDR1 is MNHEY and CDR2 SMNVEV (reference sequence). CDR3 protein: CASRSTSEAFF. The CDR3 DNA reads TGTGCCAGCAGAAGCACGTCAGAAGCTTTCTTT.

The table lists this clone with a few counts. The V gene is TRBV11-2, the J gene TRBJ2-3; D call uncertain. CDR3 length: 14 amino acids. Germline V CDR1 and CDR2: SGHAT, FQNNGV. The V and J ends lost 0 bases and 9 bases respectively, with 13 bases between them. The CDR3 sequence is CASSLDLMAITQYF. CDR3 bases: TGTGCCAGCAGCTTAGATCTGATGGCTATAACGCAGTATTTT.

The CDR3 sequence: CASSLDDTQYF. The CDR3 DNA reads as TGTGCCAGCAGCTTAGACGATACGCAGTATTTT. V is TRBV7-8 and J is TRBJ2-3, with D unclear. The ends were cut back, 1 base at V and 6 bases at J, with 2 bases in the middle. This CDR3 comprises 11 residues. Germline CDR1 reads SGHVS; CDR2 reads FQNEAQ.

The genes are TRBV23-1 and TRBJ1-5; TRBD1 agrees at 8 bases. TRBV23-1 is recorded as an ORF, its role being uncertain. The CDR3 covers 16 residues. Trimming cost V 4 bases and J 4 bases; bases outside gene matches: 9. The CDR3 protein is CASSPHPDRVNQPQHF. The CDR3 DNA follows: TGCGCCAGCAGTCCGCATCCGGACAGGGTTAATCAGCCCCAGCATTTT.

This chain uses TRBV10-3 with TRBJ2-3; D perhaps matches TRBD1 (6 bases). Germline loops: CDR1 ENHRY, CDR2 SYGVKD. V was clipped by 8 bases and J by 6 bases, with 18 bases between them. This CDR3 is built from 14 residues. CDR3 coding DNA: TGTGCCATCGGGGAATGGGGGCCTACGGATACGCAGTATTTT. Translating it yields CAIGEWGPTDTQYF.

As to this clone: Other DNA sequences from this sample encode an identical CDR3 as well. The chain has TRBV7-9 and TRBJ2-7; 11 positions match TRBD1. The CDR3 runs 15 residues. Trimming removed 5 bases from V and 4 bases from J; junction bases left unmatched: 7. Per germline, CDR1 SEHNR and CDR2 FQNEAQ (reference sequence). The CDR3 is CASSPGTGGPYEQYF. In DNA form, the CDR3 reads TGTGCCAGCAGCCCCGGGACAGGGGGACCTTACGAGCAGTACTTC.

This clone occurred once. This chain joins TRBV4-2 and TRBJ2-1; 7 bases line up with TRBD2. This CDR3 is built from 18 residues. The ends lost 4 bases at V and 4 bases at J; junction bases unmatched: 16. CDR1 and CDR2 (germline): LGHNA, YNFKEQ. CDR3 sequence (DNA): TGTGCCAGCAGCCCCTTCAAGGGCCCGGCGGGGGAGTACAATGAGCAGTTCTTC. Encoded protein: CASSPFKGPAGEYNEQFF.

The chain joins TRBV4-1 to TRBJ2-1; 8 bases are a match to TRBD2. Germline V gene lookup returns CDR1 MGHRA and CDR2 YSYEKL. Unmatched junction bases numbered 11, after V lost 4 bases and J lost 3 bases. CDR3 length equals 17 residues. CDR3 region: CASSLQRRGGDYNEQFF. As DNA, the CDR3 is TGCGCCAGCAGCCTCCAACGTCGGGGGGGGGACTACAATGAGCAGTTCTTC.

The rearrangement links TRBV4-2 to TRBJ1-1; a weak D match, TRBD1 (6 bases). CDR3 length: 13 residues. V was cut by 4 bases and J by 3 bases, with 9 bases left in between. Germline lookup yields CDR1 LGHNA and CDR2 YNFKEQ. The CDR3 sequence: CASSLYRDTEAFF. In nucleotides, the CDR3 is TGTGCCAGCAGCCTGTACAGGGACACTGAAGCTTTCTTT.

The CDR3 DNA sequence: TGTGCCAGCAGTCTGAAAGATAACTATGGCTACACCTTC. Its protein product is CASSLKDNYGYTF. The V call is TRBV27, the J call TRBJ1-2; D remains unclear. Trimming shortened V by 5 bases and J by 1 base, and 8 bases separated the two germline ends. The CDR3 contains 13 residues. The germline V gene has CDR1 MNHEY and CDR2 SMNVEV (reference sequence).

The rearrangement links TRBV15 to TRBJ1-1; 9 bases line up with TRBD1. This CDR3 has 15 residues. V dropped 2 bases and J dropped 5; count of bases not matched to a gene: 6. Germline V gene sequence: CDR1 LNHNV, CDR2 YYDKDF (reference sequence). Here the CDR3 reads CATSRQRGQGTEAFF. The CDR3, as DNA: TGTGCCACCAGCAGACAACGGGGACAGGGTACTGAAGCTTTCTTT.

The CDR3 region has the DNA TGTGCCAGCAGCAACTCTAGCGGGGGGGCCTGGAAGTACTTC. Protein: CASSNSSGGAWKYF. The chain is built from TRBV5-6 and TRBJ2-7; 12 bases are shared with TRBD2. Germline V gene lookup returns CDR1 SGHDT and CDR2 YYEEEE. The CDR3 length is 14 residues. Trimming cost V 4 bases and J 11 bases; bases outside gene matches: 10.

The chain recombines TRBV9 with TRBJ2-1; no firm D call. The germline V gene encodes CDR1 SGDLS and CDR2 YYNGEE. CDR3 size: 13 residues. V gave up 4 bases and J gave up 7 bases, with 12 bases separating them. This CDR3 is CASSRPAENEQFF. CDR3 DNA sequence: TGTGCCAGCAGCAGACCGGCGGAGAATGAGCAGTTCTTC. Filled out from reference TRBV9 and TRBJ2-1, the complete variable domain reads DSGVTQTPKHLITATGQRVTLRCSPRSGDLSVYWYQQSLDQGLQFLIQYYNGEERAKGNILERFSAQQFPDLHSELNLSSLELGDSALYFCASSRPAENEQFFGPGTRLTVL.

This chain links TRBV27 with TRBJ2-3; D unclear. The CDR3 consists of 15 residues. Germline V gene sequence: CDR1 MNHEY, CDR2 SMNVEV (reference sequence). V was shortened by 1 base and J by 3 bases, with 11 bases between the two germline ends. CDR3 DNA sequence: TGTGCCAGCAGTTTATTGGCAGACATAACAGATACGCAGTATTTT. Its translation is CASSLLADITDTQYF.

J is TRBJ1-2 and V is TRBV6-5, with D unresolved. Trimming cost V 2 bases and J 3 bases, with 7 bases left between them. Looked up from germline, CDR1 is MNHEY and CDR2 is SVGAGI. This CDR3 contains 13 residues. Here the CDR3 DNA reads TGTGCCAGCAGTTACGTTCCTTACTATGGCTACACCTTC. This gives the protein CASSYVPYYGYTF.